These 10 T cell receptor beta chains share one sample of origin, sequenced in a study of T cells in Graves' hyperthyroidism and ophthalmopathy. Template material for amplifying TCR beta CDR3 regions consisted of RNA transcripts. The study used the HTBI primer set for a first-round RT-PCR of the TCR CDR3. TCRdb passed the multiplex PCR reads through MiXCR, listing each CDR3 protein once. The sample comprises 450,000 to 600,000 distinct CDR3 sequences, just under 20% of which are singletons, and 47% rests with the top ten. The sequenced sample was blood. The origin of the receptors is a middle-aged man with Graves' ophthalmopathy.

This clonotype was detected a few times. This chain joins TRBV6-1 and TRBJ2-7, with 7 bases identical to TRBD1. This CDR3 is built from 14 residues. Germline assignment: CDR1 MNHNS and CDR2 SASEGT. The V segment lost 5 bases and the J segment 7 bases; nucleotides outside the gene matches: 11. The DNA of the CDR3 is TGTGCCAGCAGTTATCACGACAGGGTTCGGGAGCAGTACTTC. Translating it yields CASSYHDRVREQYF.

The chain links TRBV5-1 to TRBJ2-5; a possible D gene is TRBD1 (7 bases). Germline V CDR1 and CDR2: SGHRS, YFSETQ. Trimming took 3 bases from V and 3 from J, leaving 15 bases between them. The CDR3 is 15 amino acids. DNA for the CDR3: TGCGCCAGCAGCTCGAGGGGGGACAGTGAAGAGACCCAGTACTTC. This gives the protein CASSSRGDSEETQYF.

This clonotype was seen a handful of times. The rearrangement links TRBV10-3 to TRBJ2-7, with no clear D. Trimming took 2 bases from V and 3 from J, leaving 8 bases between them. CDR1 is ENHRY and CDR2 is SYGVKD in the germline V gene. There are 13 residues in the CDR3. CDR3 sequence (DNA): TGTGCCATCAGTGAGACGGACGGCTACGAGCAGTACTTC. It encodes CAISETDGYEQYF.

This chain connects TRBV5-1 to TRBJ2-1, with 9 bases matching TRBD1. CDR1 and CDR2 (germline): SGHRS, YFSETQ. J was trimmed by 7 bases and V by 0 bases; bases with no gene match: 11. The CDR3 has 17 amino acids. DNA of the CDR3: TGCGCCAGCAGCTTGGCGCGTGGGACAGGGCCTAGGAATGAGCAGTTCTTC. It translates to CASSLARGTGPRNEQFF. The whole variable domain, remainder taken from reference TRBV5-1 and TRBJ2-1, is KAGVTQTPRYLIKTRGQQVTLSCSPISGHRSVSWYQQTPGQGLQFLFEYFSETQRNKGNFPGRFSGRQFSNSRSEMNVSTLELGDSALYLCASSLARGTGPRNEQFFGPGTRLTVL.

This clonotype was seen more than once but under ten times. Because the CDR3 is missing its conserved closing phenylalanine or tryptophan, this is likely a read error. The rearrangement uses TRBV18 and TRBJ1-5, with unresolved D. Per germline, CDR1 KGHSH and CDR2 LQKENI. This CDR3 is built from 15 residues. Trimming took off 3 bases at V and 5 bases at J, with 14 bases between the two ends. The CDR3 sequence is CASSPRQVGDQPQHV. In nucleotides, the CDR3 is TGTGCCAGCTCACCGCGTCAGGTGGGCGATCAGCCCCAGCATGTT.

This chain joins TRBV5-4 and TRBJ2-2; either TRBD1 or TRBD2 may supply D (5 bases each). The CDR3 has 16 residues. The germline gives CDR1 SGHNT, CDR2 YYREEE (reference sequence). V lost 3 bases and J 2 bases, leaving 14 bases between the germline ends. CDR3 in DNA: TGTGCCAGCAGCTCCCCCCGGGACCATAACACCGGGGAGCTGTTTTTT. Amino acid sequence: CASSSPRDHNTGELFF. The complete variable domain, with remaining parts taken from reference TRBV5-4 and TRBJ2-2, reads ETGVTQSPTHLIKTRGQQVTLRCSSQSGHNTVSWYQQALGQGPQFIFQYYREEENGRGNFPPRFSGLQFPNYSSELNVNALELDDSALYLCASSSPRDHNTGELFFGEGSRLTVL.

This clonotype was observed many times. This chain uses TRBV5-5 with TRBJ2-1, with a weak D call TRBD2 (6 bases). Germline assignment: CDR1 SGHKS and CDR2 YYEKEE (reference sequence). This CDR3 is 16 amino acids long. V was clipped by 4 bases and J by 8 bases, with 22 bases between them. The DNA of the CDR3 is TGTGCCAGCAGCCCTTACGCCAATGGCGGGACCGATGAGCAGTTCTTC. This sequence encodes CASSPYANGGTDEQFF. Supplemented by reference TRBV5-5 and TRBJ2-1, the full variable domain reads DAGVTQSPTHLIKTRGQQVTLRCSPISGHKSVSWYQQVLGQGPQFIFQYYEKEERGRGNFPDRFSARQFPNYSSELNVNALLLGDSALYLCASSPYANGGTDEQFFGPGTRLTVL.

This clonotype was detected only a few times. The chain joins TRBV20-1 to TRBJ1-5; D is uncertain. Germline CDR1 is DFQATT and CDR2 is SNEGSKA (reference sequence). V was pared by 7 bases and J by 1 base, with 8 bases between. CDR3 size: 12 residues. The chain's CDR3 is CSVRQSNQPQHF. The CDR3 DNA reads as TGCAGTGTAAGGCAGAGCAATCAGCCCCAGCATTTT.

In its sample, this clonotype was seen a few times. The V and J genes are TRBV30 and TRBJ1-1; D unclear. Germline assignment: CDR1 GTSNPN and CDR2 SVGIG (reference sequence). V was cut by 2 bases and J by 0 bases, with 19 bases left in between. The CDR3 totals 17 residues. In nucleotides, the CDR3 is TGTGCCTGGAGTACCCCTCCCCCGGTACAGCTGAACACTGAAGCTTTCTTT. Translating gives CAWSTPPPVQLNTEAFF.

This clonotype was detected only a few times. This chain uses TRBV19 with TRBJ2-4; 9 bases line up with TRBD2. The CDR3 is 17 amino acids. V lost 4 bases and J lost 1; bases outside the gene matches: 8. CDR1 and CDR2 (germline): LNHDA, SQIVND (reference sequence). In nucleotides, the CDR3 is TGTGCCAGTAGTACCGGACTAGCGAGAGTGGCCAAAAACATTCAGTACTTC. It yields the protein CASSTGLARVAKNIQYF.